The 23 T cell receptor beta chains below were found in one sample sequenced in a study of PD-L1 blockade in urothelial cancer. Stated time point: pretreatment peripheral blood. Here immunoSEQ multiplex PCR was the method, and the copy in TCRdb shows in-frame clones only, minus some. The sample yields about 86,000 clones, approximately 81% seen once. This specimen consisted of PBMCs, obtained around atezolizumab (anti-PD-L1) treatment. Every receptor here comes from a man aged 60 to 69 with urothelial cancer.

The chain couples TRBV28 to TRBJ2-7, with TRBD2 matching 8 bases. This CDR3 spans 14 amino acids. V was clipped by 3 bases and J by 1 base; unmatched bases: 2. The germline CDR1 and CDR2 sequences are MDHEN and SYDVKM. DNA of the CDR3: TGTGCCAGCAGTTTGGGACTAGGTTCCTACGAGCAGTACTTC. Its protein product is CASSLGLGSYEQYF.

The V gene is TRBV7-6, the J gene TRBJ1-1; TRBD1 is a possible D gene (5 bases). V lost 3 bases and J 2 bases, leaving 10 bases between the germline ends. CDR1 is SGHVS and CDR2 is FNYEAQ in the germline V gene. The CDR3 is made up of 14 amino acids. CDR3 loop: CASSFIQGNTEAFF. CDR3 DNA: TGTGCCAGCAGCTTCATCCAGGGTAACACTGAAGCTTTCTTT.

The CDR3 region has the DNA TGTGCCAGCTCACCACCACTAGCGAGGAATGAGCAGTTCTTC. Its translation: CASSPPLARNEQFF. The V and J genes are TRBV18 and TRBJ2-1; 7 bases align to TRBD2. From germline, CDR1 is KGHSH and CDR2 LQKENI. This CDR3 region has 14 residues. Trimming removed 0 bases from V and 7 bases from J; junction bases left unmatched: 3.

The rearrangement joins TRBV19 to TRBJ1-2; possibly TRBD1 for D (5 bases). The CDR3 extends over 15 amino acids. Looked up from germline, CDR1 is LNHDA and CDR2 is SQIVND (reference sequence). V was shortened by 2 bases and J by 4 bases, with 14 bases between the two germline ends. CDR3 in amino acids: CASSINTQGGYGYTF. CDR3 coding DNA: TGTGCCAGTAGTATAAACACCCAGGGCGGCTATGGCTACACCTTC. The complete variable domain, with remaining parts taken from reference TRBV19 and TRBJ1-2, reads DGGITQSPKYLFRKEGQNVTLSCEQNLNHDAMYWYRQDPGQGLRLIYYSQIVNDFQKGDIAEGYSVSREKKESFPLTVTSAQKNPTAFYLCASSINTQGGYGYTFGSGTRLTVV.

The CDR3 DNA is TGTGCCAGCTCACCCGGGGGGAACACTGAAGCTTTCTTT. Translation gives CASSPGGNTEAFF. The chain joins TRBV18 to TRBJ1-1; tentative D call: TRBD1 (5 bases). CDR3 length: 13 residues. V shed 3 bases and J shed 1 base, with 6 bases lying between them. Germline values: CDR1 KGHSH, CDR2 LQKENI. Looking up the rest from reference TRBV18 and TRBJ1-1 gives the full variable domain: NAGVMQNPRHLVRRRGQEARLRCSPMKGHSHVYWYRQLPEEGLKFMVYLQKENIIDESGMPKERFSAEFPKEGPSILRIQQVVRGDSAAYFCASSPGGNTEAFFGQGTRLTVV.

The genes are TRBV11-3 and TRBJ2-7, with a tentative D call TRBD1 (6 bases). The CDR3 contains 16 residues. CDR1 SGHNT and CDR2 YENEEA come from the germline V gene. V lost 4 bases to trimming and J lost 0 bases, with 16 bases between them. The CDR3 loop reads CASSSAGTISSYEQYF. The CDR3 DNA reads as TGTGCCAGCAGCTCAGCCGGGACAATAAGCTCCTACGAGCAGTACTTC.

The chain couples TRBV28 to TRBJ1-1; maybe TRBD1 (6 bases). Germline V gene sequence: CDR1 MDHEN, CDR2 SYDVKM. V was shortened by 4 bases and J by 4 bases, with 19 bases between the two germline ends. This CDR3 spans 16 amino acids. DNA for the CDR3: TGTGCCAGCAGTTCAGGGGCCAATTGGGTGGGCACTGAAGCTTTCTTT. This codes for CASSSGANWVGTEAFF.

V gene TRBV5-4 combines with J gene TRBJ2-1, with 14 nucleotides matching TRBD2. The CDR3 extends over 15 amino acids. Germline V gene data show CDR1 as SGHNT and CDR2 as YYREEE (reference sequence). V was clipped by 0 bases and J by 9 bases; unmatched bases: 2. The CDR3 DNA sequence: TGTGCCAGCAGCTTGGAGGGACTAGCGGGAGTTGAGCAGTTCTTC. Its protein product is CASSLEGLAGVEQFF.

The V and J genes are TRBV5-4 and TRBJ1-4; 9 bases are shared with TRBD1. CDR1 is SGHNT and CDR2 is YYREEE in the germline V gene (reference sequence). The trim removed 0 bases at V and 5 bases at J, leaving 2 bases unmatched. The CDR3 consists of 15 residues. The CDR3 region is CASSLVGTGNEKLFF. The CDR3 DNA follows: TGTGCCAGCAGCTTGGTAGGGACAGGGAATGAAAAACTGTTTTTT.

This chain uses TRBV7-2 with TRBJ2-7; D might be TRBD1 (5 bases). Trimming removed 1 base at V and 0 bases at J, with 13 bases between. CDR1 and CDR2 from the germline V gene are SGHTA and FQGNSA. The CDR3 has 16 residues. Here the CDR3 DNA reads TGTGCCAGCAGCTTAGTAAGCAGGGTGAGCTCCTACGAGCAGTACTTC. It specifies CASSLVSRVSSYEQYF.

The V gene is TRBV4-2, the J gene TRBJ1-4; 8 bases map to TRBD1. From germline, CDR1 is LGHNA and CDR2 YNFKEQ. This CDR3 spans 15 amino acids. The V and J ends lost 0 bases and 8 bases, in that order; junction bases with no gene match: 5. CDR3 nucleotides: TGTGCCAGCAGCCAAGATCTGGACAGGGCCGAAAAACTGTTTTTT. This encodes CASSQDLDRAEKLFF.

V and J are TRBV23-1 and TRBJ2-5, with TRBD2 as a possible D gene (5 bases). TRBV23-1 is classed as an ORF, of uncertain function. Trimming left V 3 bases short and J 0 bases short, with 11 bases between. The CDR3 is 15 residues long. DNA of the CDR3: TGCGCCAGCAGTCATTCTTTGCGGGACCAAGAGACCCAGTACTTC. This translates into CASSHSLRDQETQYF.

The J gene is TRBJ2-2, the V gene TRBV6-1; 7 bases are a match to TRBD2. Per the germline V gene, CDR1 is MNHNS and CDR2 is SASEGT. The CDR3 covers 15 residues. The junction had 16 bases not matched to a gene; V was cut back by 11 bases and J by 7 bases. This chain's CDR3 is CAATERESDGGELFF. The CDR3 DNA is TGTGCCGCCACAGAGCGGGAATCGGATGGCGGGGAGCTGTTTTTT.

This clone appeared once. Additional DNA sequences in this sample encode the identical CDR3. The V and J genes are TRBV19 and TRBJ1-5; D remains ambiguous. V lost 0 bases to trimming and J lost 7 bases, with 10 bases between them. This CDR3 has 14 amino acids. CDR1 and CDR2 from the germline V gene are LNHDA and SQIVND (reference sequence). The CDR3, as DNA: TGTGCCAGTAGTATAGAGTCGCGTAACCAGCCCCAGCATTTT. Translation: CASSIESRNQPQHF.

This chain links TRBV10-3 with TRBJ2-1; a weak D match, TRBD1 (6 bases). The CDR3 spans 13 residues. Trimming cost V 7 bases and J 8 bases, with 15 bases left between them. Germline lookup yields CDR1 ENHRY and CDR2 SYGVKD. The CDR3 sequence is CAIKDTGNHEQFF. The CDR3 DNA is TGTGCCATCAAGGACACAGGGAACCATGAGCAGTTCTTC.

V and J are TRBV7-3 and TRBJ2-3, with 16 positions matching TRBD2. Germline lookup yields CDR1 SGHTA and CDR2 FQGTGA. J gave up 0 bases and V 2 bases, and 5 bases lay outside the gene matches. The CDR3 is made up of 19 amino acids. CDR3 residues: CASSLFGTSGGVSTDTQYF. CDR3 nucleotide sequence: TGTGCCAGCAGCTTATTCGGGACTAGCGGGGGGGTGAGCACAGATACGCAGTATTTT.

The chain recombines TRBV5-1 with TRBJ1-2; D gene unclear. Trimming left V 0 bases short and J 6 bases short, with 6 bases between. The CDR3 sequence is 12 residues long. Germline V gene lookup returns CDR1 SGHRS and CDR2 YFSETQ. The CDR3 nucleotides read TGCGCCAGCAGCTTGGGGCAGGATGGCTACACCTTC. This translates into CASSLGQDGYTF. The full variable domain, its missing parts supplied by reference TRBV5-1 and TRBJ1-2, is KAGVTQTPRYLIKTRGQQVTLSCSPISGHRSVSWYQQTPGQGLQFLFEYFSETQRNKGNFPGRFSGRQFSNSRSEMNVSTLELGDSALYLCASSLGQDGYTFGSGTRLTVV.

Only one count was recorded for this clone. The rearrangement joins TRBV30 to TRBJ1-1; possibly TRBD1 for D (6 bases). The CDR3 spans 13 residues. V lost 2 bases, J lost 5 bases, and 12 bases lay in between. Germline loops: CDR1 GTSNPN, CDR2 SVGIG (reference sequence). The CDR3 protein is CAWSYTGYTEAFF. In DNA, the CDR3 is TGTGCCTGGAGTTATACAGGGTATACTGAAGCTTTCTTT.

CDR3 amino acids: CASSLEPGGVNGYTF. CDR3 in DNA: TGTGCCAGCAGCTTGGAGCCAGGGGGCGTAAACGGCTACACCTTC. J is TRBJ1-2 and V is TRBV7-2; 8 nucleotides agree with TRBD1. V was pared by 3 bases and J by 8 bases, with 11 bases of the junction left unmatched. CDR3 length: 15 residues. Germline lookup yields CDR1 SGHTA and CDR2 FQGNSA.

This clone showed up just once. This chain connects TRBV7-3 to TRBJ2-7; no reliable D call. With 5 bases removed from V and 1 base from J, the gap between germline ends came to 12 bases. CDR1 and CDR2 (germline): SGHTA, FQGTGA. The CDR3 consists of 14 residues. For the CDR3, the DNA is TGTGCCAGCAGCCCCCGGAGTAGATCCTACGAGCAGTACTTC. This encodes CASSPRSRSYEQYF.

The chain uses TRBV7-2 and TRBJ1-1; D remains unclear. Germline CDR1 reads SGHTA; CDR2 reads FQGNSA. The length of the CDR3 is 14 residues. Trimming pared 0 bases from V and 1 base from J, leaving 6 bases between. Written as DNA, the CDR3 is TGTGCCAGCAGCTTAGCCCGGAGGAACACTGAAGCTTTCTTT. Its protein is CASSLARRNTEAFF.

The chain links TRBV4-1 to TRBJ2-2; D unresolved. Germline loops: CDR1 MGHRA, CDR2 YSYEKL. V was pared by 2 bases and J by 3 bases, with 7 bases between. This CDR3 spans 14 amino acids. The CDR3 DNA is TGCGCCAGCAGCCAATCCGGAGACACCGGGGAGCTGTTTTTT. Translated: CASSQSGDTGELFF.

The CDR3: CASSSTGGNYGYTF. For the CDR3, the DNA is TGTGCCAGCAGTTCAACAGGGGGGAACTATGGCTACACCTTC. The chain recombines TRBV28 with TRBJ1-2; 8 bases agree with TRBD1. J lost 2 bases, V lost 4 bases, and 3 bases had no gene match. This CDR3 has 14 residues. Germline loops: CDR1 MDHEN, CDR2 SYDVKM.